This T cell receptor beta chain was observed in a study of OX40 agonist ivuxolimab in advanced cancers. Study details: Hepatocellular carcinoma, melanoma, renal cell or head and neck cancer affected the dose-escalation patients. Among those enrolled, mean age was roughly 62 years (range about 23 to 85) and 82.7% were male.

The table came from immunoSEQ multiplex PCR; TCRdb's copy has only in-frame clones and leaves some out. The sample lists roughly 75,000 clones, 93% occurring once. CDR3 size: 12 residues. Per the germline V gene, CDR1 is SGHTA and CDR2 is FQGNSA. Trimming stripped 4 bases from V and 7 bases from J, with 8 bases between. In its sample, this clone was seen once. The V gene is TRBV7-2, the J gene TRBJ2-1; unclear D gene. Material: CD4+ or CD8+ T cells sorted from blood, obtained in a trial of the OX40 agonist ivuxolimab. The TCR was taken from an adult with an advanced solid tumor such as melanoma, head and neck, liver or kidney cancer. The chain's CDR3 is CASSSGKNEQFF. In DNA, the CDR3 is TGTGCCAGCAGCTCTGGGAAAAATGAGCAGTTCTTC. The full variable domain, in which reference TRBV7-2 and TRBJ2-1 provide the parts outside the CDR3, is GAGVSQSPSNKVTEKGKDVELRCDPISGHTALYWYRQSLGQGLEFLIYFQGNSAPDKSGLPSDRFSAERTGGSVSTLTIQRTQQEDSAVYLCASSSGKNEQFFGPGTRLTVL.